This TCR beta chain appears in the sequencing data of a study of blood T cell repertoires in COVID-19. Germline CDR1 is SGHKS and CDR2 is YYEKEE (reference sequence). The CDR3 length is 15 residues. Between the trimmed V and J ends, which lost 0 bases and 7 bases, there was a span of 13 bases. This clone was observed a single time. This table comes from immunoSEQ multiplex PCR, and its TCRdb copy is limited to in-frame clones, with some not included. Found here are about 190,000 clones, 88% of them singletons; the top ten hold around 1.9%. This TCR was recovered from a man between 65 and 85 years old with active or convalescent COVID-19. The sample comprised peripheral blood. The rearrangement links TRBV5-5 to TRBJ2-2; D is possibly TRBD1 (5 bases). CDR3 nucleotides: TGTGCCAGCAGCTTGGAGGGGTTTGACGGCGGGGAGCTGTTTTTT. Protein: CASSLEGFDGGELFF.